These 14 T cell receptor beta chains came from one sample sequenced in a study of control samples from healthy donors and cancer patients. TCRdb's table, derived via immunoSEQ multiplex PCR, lists solely in-frame clones and lacks some. The sample includes 40,000 to 50,000 clones, roughly 77% of them seen just once. The material sequenced was formalin-fixed, paraffin-embedded tissue. These receptors originate from a male donor with melanoma.

This chain links TRBV11-2 with TRBJ2-1; D call uncertain. The CDR3 has 14 residues. Germline-derived CDR1 and CDR2 are SGHAT and FQNNGV. V lost 2 bases and J 4 bases, leaving 9 bases between the germline ends. CDR3 sequence (DNA): TGTGCCAGCAGCTTATACGGTCCTTACAATGAGCAGTTCTTC. Its translation is CASSLYGPYNEQFF. Full variable domain (rest looked up from reference TRBV11-2 and TRBJ2-1): EAGVAQSPRYKIIEKRQSVAFWCNPISGHATLYWYQQILGQGPKLLIQFQNNGVVDDSQLPKDRFSAERLKGVDSTLKIQPAKLEDSAVYLCASSLYGPYNEQFFGPGTRLTVL.

CDR3 nucleotides: TGTGCCAGCAGTTACTCGCTAGAGTATACCGGGGAGCTGTTTTTT. Protein: CASSYSLEYTGELFF. The V and J genes are TRBV6-6 and TRBJ2-2, with unresolved D. This CDR3 contains 15 residues. In germline, CDR1 is MNHNY, CDR2 SVGAGI (reference sequence). V shed 0 bases and J shed 5 bases, with 10 bases lying between them.

The chain recombines TRBV18 with TRBJ1-5, with D unresolved. From germline, CDR1 is KGHSH and CDR2 LQKENI. V was cut by 0 bases and J by 3 bases, with 12 bases left in between. This CDR3 has 16 amino acids. DNA of the CDR3: TGTGCCAGCTCACCACCGCCGGGGTCTGTCAATCAGCCCCAGCATTTT. Translated, it gives CASSPPPGSVNQPQHF.

The rearrangement links TRBV6-5 to TRBJ2-7; 10 bases agree with TRBD2. V was pared by 6 bases and J by 0 bases, with 2 bases of the junction left unmatched. The CDR3 has 14 residues. Germline V gene sequence: CDR1 MNHEY, CDR2 SVGAGI. The CDR3 coding sequence is TGTGCCAGCAGCCGGACTAGCGGCTCCTACGAGCAGTACTTC. This codes for CASSRTSGSYEQYF.

V and J are TRBV18 and TRBJ1-4; D ambiguous. Trimming pared 3 bases from V and 6 bases from J, leaving 14 bases between. Germline lookup yields CDR1 KGHSH and CDR2 LQKENI. The CDR3 consists of 15 residues. CDR3 sequence: CASSPGNGFDEKLFF. The CDR3 DNA follows: TGTGCCAGCTCACCTGGAAATGGTTTTGATGAAAAACTGTTTTTT.

This chain links TRBV15 with TRBJ1-3; maybe TRBD1 (5 bases). Germline lookup yields CDR1 LNHNV and CDR2 YYDKDF (reference sequence). The CDR3 extends over 16 amino acids. The V end was cut by 3 bases, the J end by 0 bases, with 12 bases between. CDR3 residues: CATSRKRQRSGNTIYF. The CDR3 nucleotides are TGTGCCACCAGCAGGAAGCGACAGCGCTCTGGAAACACCATATATTTT.

The V gene is TRBV28, the J gene TRBJ1-1, with a possible D match to TRBD1 (5 bases). V was clipped by 8 bases and J by 4 bases, with 20 bases between them. The germline V gene has CDR1 MDHEN and CDR2 SYDVKM. The CDR3 has 15 residues. The CDR3 reads CASLVPGGAVTEAFF. The CDR3 bases are TGTGCCAGCTTAGTTCCCGGTGGGGCCGTCACTGAAGCTTTCTTT.

The V call is TRBV5-1, the J call TRBJ2-7, with D tentatively TRBD1 or TRBD2 (6 bases each). This CDR3 is built from 15 residues. Trimming shortened V by 4 bases and J by 2 bases, and 16 bases separated the two germline ends. Germline assignment: CDR1 SGHRS and CDR2 YFSETQ. CDR3 nucleotide sequence: TGCGCCAGCAGCGGAGGGGGGACACTAGCCTACGAGCAGTACTTC. Protein product: CASSGGGTLAYEQYF.

This chain joins TRBV6-1 and TRBJ1-5, with D unclear. Trimming left V 1 base short and J 7 bases short, with 14 bases between. CDR1 is MNHNS and CDR2 is SASEGT in the germline V gene. The CDR3 spans 15 residues. CDR3: CASSEDPGPYQPQHF. Written as DNA, the CDR3 is TGTGCCAGCAGTGAAGACCCCGGGCCTTACCAGCCCCAGCATTTT.

The chain carries TRBV11-3 and TRBJ2-2; D remains unclear. Germline V lookup: CDR1 SGHNT, CDR2 YENEEA. V lost 11 bases and J lost 8, with 9 bases in between. This CDR3 comprises 10 residues. The CDR3 sequence is CACRPGELFF. As DNA, the CDR3 is TGTGCCTGCCGGCCGGGGGAGCTGTTTTTT. The variable domain in full, with the rest retrieved from reference TRBV11-3 and TRBJ2-2, is EAGVVQSPRYKIIEKKQPVAFWCNPISGHNTLYWYLQNLGQGPELLIRYENEEAVDDSQLPKDRFSAERLKGVDSTLKIQPAELGDSAVYLCACRPGELFFGEGSRLTVL.

The CDR3 region is CASSPPSHSGGYTF. For the CDR3, the DNA is TGTGCCAGCAGTCCTCCGTCGCACAGCGGTGGCTACACCTTC. V and J are TRBV6-6 and TRBJ1-2; the D is unclear. The V gene lost 5 bases and the J gene lost 7 bases, with 17 bases spanning the gap. Germline V gives CDR1 MNHNY, CDR2 SVGAGI (reference sequence). This CDR3 is built from 14 residues.

This chain joins TRBV7-2 and TRBJ2-5; TRBD2 aligns across 9 bases. The CDR3 totals 16 residues. Germline CDR1 SGHTA, CDR2 FQGNSA. V gave up 1 base and J gave up 10 bases; unmatched junction bases: 13. In DNA form, the CDR3 reads TGTGCCAGCAGCTTAGGATCCGGGACTAGCAGTGGAAACCAGTACTTC. Translating gives CASSLGSGTSSGNQYF.

The rearrangement uses TRBV6-5 and TRBJ2-5, with D perhaps matching TRBD2 (6 bases). Germline CDR1 MNHEY, CDR2 SVGAGI. Trimming removed 0 bases from V and 4 bases from J, with 9 bases in between. The CDR3 is 14 amino acids. The CDR3 spells CASSYSRGGETQYF. DNA of the CDR3: TGTGCCAGCAGTTACTCGCGGGGCGGAGAGACCCAGTACTTC.

This clone ranks as medium-sized. This chain connects TRBV6-1 to TRBJ1-1, with D uncertain. V lost 1 base and J 7 bases, leaving 13 bases between the germline ends. CDR3 length: 14 residues. The V gene's germline CDR1 is MNHNS and CDR2 SASEGT. The CDR3 region is CASSEGWGSGEAFF. In nucleotides, the CDR3 is TGTGCCAGCAGTGAAGGTTGGGGAAGTGGTGAAGCTTTCTTT.